The present T cell receptor beta chain was sequenced within a study of T cells in Graves' hyperthyroidism and ophthalmopathy. Study-level findings and limits: Clonotypes that were expanded in thyroid above 0.001 mostly appeared in blood too. Model-based prediction identified ophthalmopathy a median around 6.5 months prior to its onset.

This clonotype has ten or more counts. The antigen is not known. Germline V CDR1 and CDR2: SEHNR, FQNEAQ (reference sequence). The CDR3 covers 14 residues. V dropped 5 bases and J dropped 6 bases, with 14 bases sitting between them. RNA transcripts gave rise to amplified TCR beta CDR3 regions. When the TCR CDR3 underwent first-round RT-PCR, the HTBI primer set was used. TCRdb re-called the multiplex PCR reads through MiXCR, storing one row per CDR3 protein. The repertoire holds around 500,000 distinct CDR3 sequences, with 12% to 15% as singletons. No progression to ophthalmopathy during 18 months of follow-up defined stable disease. Isolation of PBMCs was performed on around 9.4 ml fresh peripheral blood.

The source of this sequence is a woman aged 40 to 50 with Graves' hyperthyroidism. Sequenced input: blood. J is TRBJ2-1 and V is TRBV7-9; D is unclear. The CDR3 region is CASSSQGSGNEQFF. The CDR3 region has the DNA TGTGCCAGCAGCAGTCAAGGGTCGGGCAATGAGCAGTTCTTC. The full variable domain, in which reference TRBV7-9 and TRBJ2-1 provide the parts outside the CDR3, is DTGVSQNPRHKITKRGQNVTFRCDPISEHNRLYWYRQTLGQGPEFLTYFQNEAQLEKSRLLSDRFSAERPKGSFSTLEIQRTEQGDSAMYLCASSSQGSGNEQFFGPGTRLTVL.